The text below deals with one T cell receptor (beta chain). This specimen belongs to a study of blood T cell repertoires in COVID-19. V lost 4 bases, J lost 0 bases, and 10 bases lay in between. CDR3 size: 14 residues. CDR1 and CDR2 (germline): SGHNT, YYREEE (reference sequence). TCRdb's table, derived via immunoSEQ multiplex PCR, lists solely in-frame clones and lacks some. This repertoire shows approximately 330,000 clones, about 86% found once; its top ten account for about 4.2%. Sequencing input: PBMCs or T cells enriched from blood (not recorded which). V usage is TRBV5-4 and J usage is TRBJ1-1, with D possibly TRBD1 on 6 matching bases. The clonotype comes from a woman aged 40-49 years with acute COVID-19. CDR3 in DNA: TGTGCCAGCAGCCCGGACAGCTTGAACACTGAAGCTTTCTTT. This codes for CASSPDSLNTEAFF.